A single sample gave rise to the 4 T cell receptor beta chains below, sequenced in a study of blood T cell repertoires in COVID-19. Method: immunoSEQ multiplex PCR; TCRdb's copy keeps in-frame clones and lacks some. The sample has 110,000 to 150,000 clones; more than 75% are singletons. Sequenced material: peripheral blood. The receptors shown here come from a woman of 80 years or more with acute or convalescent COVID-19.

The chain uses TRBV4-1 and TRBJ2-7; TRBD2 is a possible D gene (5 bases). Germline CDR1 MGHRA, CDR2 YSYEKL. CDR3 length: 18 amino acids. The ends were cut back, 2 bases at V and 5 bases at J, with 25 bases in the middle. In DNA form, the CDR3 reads TGCGCCAGCAGCCAAACACCACCTTTGACACGGACTTCTAACGAGCAGTACTTC. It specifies CASSQTPPLTRTSNEQYF.

CDR3 in amino acids: CASSLSGGSGYTF. In nucleotides, the CDR3 is TGTGCCAGCAGCTTATCGGGAGGAAGTGGCTACACCTTC. The chain combines TRBV11-2 with TRBJ1-2; unclear D gene. Trimming left V 2 bases short and J 7 bases short, with 11 bases between. The germline CDR1 and CDR2 sequences are SGHAT and FQNNGV. This CDR3 region has 13 residues.

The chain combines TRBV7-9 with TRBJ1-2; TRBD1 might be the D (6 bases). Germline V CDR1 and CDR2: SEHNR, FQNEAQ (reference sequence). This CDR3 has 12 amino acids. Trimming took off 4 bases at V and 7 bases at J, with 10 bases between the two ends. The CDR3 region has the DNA TGTGCCAGCAGCTCTGGGGGCATTGGCTACACCTTC. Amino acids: CASSSGGIGYTF.

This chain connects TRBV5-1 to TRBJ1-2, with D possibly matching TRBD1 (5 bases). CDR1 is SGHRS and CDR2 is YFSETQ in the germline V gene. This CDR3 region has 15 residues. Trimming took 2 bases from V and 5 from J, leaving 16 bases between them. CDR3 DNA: TGCGCCAGCAGCTTAGATCTTGACAGACCGTATGGCTACACCTTC. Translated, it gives CASSLDLDRPYGYTF.